The clone carrying this TCR beta chain was seen only a few times. What it binds is not known. This record belongs to a study of T cell repertoires in cytomegalovirus infection. From the reads, TCRdb called clonotypes with MiXCR, one entry per CDR3 protein. Of a few hundred thousand distinct CDR3 sequences listed, about 39% are singletons. The V gene lost 4 bases and the J gene lost 0 bases, with 12 bases spanning the gap. CDR1 and CDR2 from the germline V gene are SGHTA and FQGNSA. This CDR3 contains 16 residues. Here the sequenced sample was cultured PBMCs, taken from culture after CMV antigen stimulation. The chain has TRBV7-2 and TRBJ1-4; the D is unclear. This receptor was taken from a human donor in good health (CMV status not recorded). Some clones in this sample may be carry-over from other donors' samples. The CDR3 DNA reads as TGTGCCAGCAGCTCCAGGCCGCCCGCAACTAATGAAAAACTGTTTTTT. Protein: CASSSRPPATNEKLFF.